This entry lists 21 T cell receptor beta chains sequenced from one sample in a study of shared clonotypes between healthy human individuals. TCRdb keeps only in-frame clones here, not all; method: immunoSEQ multiplex PCR. Of under 2,500,000 clones detected, under 97% appear once; the ten largest clones hold over 0.1%. Sequencing was carried out using naive CD4+ T cells sorted from blood. Regarding subset: CD45RA+ positively selected. These receptors were collected from a man aged 18-30 years in good health.

The genes are TRBV18 and TRBJ2-6; weak D call: TRBD1 (6 bases). CDR3 size: 16 residues. V lost 3 bases and J lost 0, with 9 bases in between. CDR1 and CDR2 (germline): KGHSH, LQKENI. CDR3 nucleotide sequence: TGTGCCAGCTCACCGGCAGGGGTCTCTGGGGCCAACGTCCTGACTTTC. This gives the protein CASSPAGVSGANVLTF.

J is TRBJ2-1 and V is TRBV20-1; 7 nucleotides line up with TRBD2. J was trimmed by 10 bases and V by 7 bases; bases with no gene match: 4. CDR3 length equals 10 residues. Germline V gene sequence: CDR1 DFQATT, CDR2 SNEGSKA (reference sequence). This CDR3 is CSVREGEQFF. DNA for the CDR3: TGCAGTGTTAGGGAGGGGGAGCAGTTCTTC.

The rearrangement links TRBV10-3 to TRBJ2-1, with 13 bases aligning to TRBD2. The CDR3 covers 14 residues. V was clipped by 8 bases and J by 10 bases; unmatched bases: 8. Germline CDR1 reads ENHRY; CDR2 reads SYGVKD. In DNA, the CDR3 is TGTGCCATCCGGACTAGCGGGAGATTAGGGGAGCAGTTCTTC. Protein sequence: CAIRTSGRLGEQFF.

This sequence joins TRBV29-1 and TRBJ1-2; D unresolved. Germline CDR1 is SQVTM and CDR2 is ANQGSEA. V shed 7 bases and J shed 8 bases, with 8 bases lying between them. The CDR3 runs to 9 residues. CDR3 sequence reads: CSESEGYTF. CDR3 DNA sequence: TGCAGCGAGTCCGAAGGCTACACCTTC.

The chain employs TRBV4-1 and TRBJ1-3; D is ambiguous. Trimming pared 1 base from V and 2 bases from J, leaving 6 bases between. Germline CDR1 MGHRA, CDR2 YSYEKL. The CDR3 length is 14 residues. CDR3 nucleotide sequence: TGCGCCAGCAGCCAAGGTTGGACTGGAAACACCATATATTTT. Protein sequence: CASSQGWTGNTIYF.

This clone was found once. This sequence joins TRBV7-9 and TRBJ2-5; 8 bases are a match to TRBD1. This CDR3 has 17 amino acids. Germline V gene data show CDR1 as SEHNR and CDR2 as FQNEAQ (reference sequence). V gave up 3 bases and J gave up 0 bases; unmatched junction bases: 9. For the CDR3, the DNA is TGTGCCAGCAGCTTGACAGGGGTTTCCTTCTACCAAGAGACCCAGTACTTC. Translating it yields CASSLTGVSFYQETQYF.

V is TRBV5-4 and J is TRBJ1-3; 7 bases line up with TRBD1. Per the germline V gene, CDR1 is SGHNT and CDR2 is YYREEE (reference sequence). CDR3 length: 15 residues. V was clipped by 1 base and J by 4 bases; unmatched bases: 5. The CDR3 DNA sequence: TGTGCCAGCAGCTTGTGGGCGGGACAGGGAAACACCATATATTTT. Translating it yields CASSLWAGQGNTIYF.

Note on this clone: This sample includes further DNA sequences coding for the same CDR3. The V call is TRBV29-1, the J call TRBJ1-1; D is ambiguous. The V end was cut by 2 bases, the J end by 0 bases, with 7 bases between. Germline CDR1 is SQVTM and CDR2 is ANQGSEA. The CDR3 runs to 13 residues. The CDR3: CSVETRMNTEAFF. In DNA, the CDR3 is TGCAGCGTTGAAACCCGGATGAACACTGAAGCTTTCTTT.

The V call is TRBV9, the J call TRBJ2-2; 9 nucleotides line up with TRBD2. The CDR3 consists of 17 residues. The trim removed 3 bases at V and 5 bases at J, leaving 11 bases unmatched. Germline loops: CDR1 SGDLS, CDR2 YYNGEE. CDR3 sequence: CASSAQLSGRRTGELFF. DNA for the CDR3: TGTGCCAGCAGCGCACAACTTAGCGGGAGAAGGACCGGGGAGCTGTTTTTT.

The chain is built from TRBV10-3 and TRBJ2-3; D is undetermined. Trimming removed 8 bases at V and 2 bases at J, with 11 bases between. Per germline, CDR1 ENHRY and CDR2 SYGVKD. This CDR3 spans 13 amino acids. The CDR3 nucleotides read TGTGCCATCGGCGGCGGTCTCACAGATACGCAGTATTTT. Amino acid sequence: CAIGGGLTDTQYF.

The chain links TRBV10-1 to TRBJ2-1; 11 bases map to TRBD2. This CDR3 spans 14 amino acids. Germline V lookup: CDR1 WNHNN, CDR2 SYGVQD (reference sequence). V trimming: 5 bases; J trimming: 9 bases; junction bases outside the gene matches: 6. The CDR3 spells CASSITSGRSEQFF. The CDR3 region has the DNA TGCGCCAGCAGTATCACTAGCGGGAGATCTGAGCAGTTCTTC.

The CDR3 protein is CASSLGWTGTDTQYF. The CDR3 DNA reads TGCGCCAGCAGCTTGGGCTGGACGGGCACAGATACGCAGTATTTT. J is TRBJ2-3 and V is TRBV5-1, with D uncertain. V lost 0 bases and J lost 1, with 9 bases in between. Germline CDR1 and CDR2: SGHRS and YFSETQ. The CDR3 has 15 amino acids.

The J gene is TRBJ2-1, the V gene TRBV6-1, with D possibly being TRBD2 (5 bases). The CDR3 runs to 13 residues. The germline gives CDR1 MNHNS, CDR2 SASEGT. Trimming took 5 bases from V and 6 from J, leaving 11 bases between them. CDR3 coding DNA: TGTGCCAGCAGTCCAGGACTCAGCAATGAGCAGTTCTTC. Translated, it gives CASSPGLSNEQFF.

Details on this clone: The sample carries other DNA sequences with the same CDR3. V gene TRBV5-4 combines with J gene TRBJ1-1, with a weak D call TRBD1 (6 bases). Trimming shortened V by 0 bases and J by 1 base, and 7 bases separated the two germline ends. CDR1 SGHNT and CDR2 YYREEE come from the germline V gene (reference sequence). CDR3 length: 14 amino acids. CDR3 protein: CASSLGTANTEAFF. The DNA for the CDR3 is TGTGCCAGCAGCTTGGGGACAGCGAACACTGAAGCTTTCTTT.

The table lists this clone with a count of one. The chain combines TRBV7-9 with TRBJ1-6, with no clear D. The CDR3 has 14 amino acids. Germline V lookup: CDR1 SEHNR, CDR2 FQNEAQ (reference sequence). V lost 11 bases and J lost 5, with 16 bases in between. CDR3 protein: CAVPRPGDNSPLHF. DNA of the CDR3: TGTGCCGTCCCACGGCCAGGAGATAATTCACCCCTCCACTTT.

With regard to this clone: No DNA is shown, since the ends of the CDR3 on it are uncertain; the CDR3 is the one TCRdb lists. The V and J genes are TRBV5-1 and TRBJ2-4; TRBD1 reflects the table's D call only, with no check against the DNA. Germline assignment: CDR1 SGHRS and CDR2 YFSETQ. The CDR3 region is 13 residues in length, termini included. CDR3: CASSFGAGNIQYF.

On this clone itself: Other DNA sequences from this sample encode an identical CDR3 as well. The V gene is TRBV7-2, the J gene TRBJ1-3; 8 bases align to TRBD1. J gave up 2 bases and V 3 bases, and 3 bases lay outside the gene matches. CDR1 and CDR2 from the germline V gene are SGHTA and FQGNSA. This CDR3 is built from 15 residues. The CDR3 DNA sequence: TGTGCCAGCAGCTTGCGACAGGGGACTGGAAACACCATATATTTT. Protein product: CASSLRQGTGNTIYF.

To note about this clone: This same CDR3 is encoded by further DNA sequences in the sample. The J gene is TRBJ2-7, the V gene TRBV30; D may correspond to TRBD1 or TRBD2 (6 bases each). Per the germline V gene, CDR1 is GTSNPN and CDR2 is SVGIG (reference sequence). This CDR3 spans 14 amino acids. Between the trimmed V and J ends, which lost 0 bases and 0 bases, there was a span of 9 bases. The CDR3 protein is CAWSVGGSSYEQYF. CDR3 coding DNA: TGTGCCTGGAGTGTAGGGGGGAGCTCCTACGAGCAGTACTTC.

This clone came up once. Other DNA sequences of this sample code for an identical CDR3. The chain couples TRBV30 to TRBJ2-7; a possible D gene is TRBD2 (6 bases). V lost 5 bases and J lost 4, with 15 bases in between. Germline CDR1 GTSNPN, CDR2 SVGIG (reference sequence). The CDR3 consists of 13 residues. The chain's CDR3 is CAWSRGGTYEQYF. Written as DNA, the CDR3 is TGTGCCTGGTCCAGAGGAGGGACTTACGAGCAGTACTTC.

The V gene is TRBV5-1, the J gene TRBJ2-2, with D possibly TRBD1 on 5 matching bases. The CDR3 is 14 amino acids. V was shortened by 4 bases and J by 6 bases, with 13 bases between the two germline ends. Germline values: CDR1 SGHRS, CDR2 YFSETQ. The CDR3 protein is CASSQGLGAGELFF. DNA of the CDR3: TGCGCCAGCAGCCAGGGCCTAGGGGCCGGGGAGCTGTTTTTT.

The chain links TRBV19 to TRBJ1-1; perhaps TRBD1 as D (6 bases). The V end was cut by 3 bases, the J end by 4 bases, with 15 bases between. The CDR3 totals 15 residues. The germline CDR1 and CDR2 sequences are LNHDA and SQIVND (reference sequence). The CDR3 spells CASSIPQGRRTEAFF. The CDR3, as DNA: TGTGCCAGTAGTATTCCTCAGGGGCGCCGCACTGAAGCTTTCTTT.